Following are 22 T cell receptor beta chains from one sample sequenced in a study of blood T cell repertoires in COVID-19. Clones were read by immunoSEQ multiplex PCR, and TCRdb kept only the in-frame ones, dropping some. Of about 130,000 clones in the sample, 78% are singletons; the top ten hold 5% to 7%. Sequencing was done on a sample of PBMCs or T cells enriched from blood (not recorded which). These receptors all stem from a woman aged 45-65 years who had recovered from COVID-19.

J is TRBJ1-5 and V is TRBV28; D gene uncertain. The germline V gene encodes CDR1 MDHEN and CDR2 SYDVKM. CDR3 size: 14 residues. Trimming took off 5 bases at V and 11 bases at J, with 19 bases between the two ends. CDR3 amino acids: CASSQRAFVVAQHF. The CDR3 DNA reads as TGTGCCAGCAGTCAGAGGGCCTTCGTGGTAGCCCAGCATTTT.

The rearrangement links TRBV7-7 to TRBJ2-3; the match to TRBD2 covers 10 bases. V was pared by 2 bases and J by 6 bases, with 5 bases of the junction left unmatched. This CDR3 contains 15 residues. Germline-derived CDR1 and CDR2 are SSHAT and FNYEAQ (reference sequence). In nucleotides, the CDR3 is TGTGCCAGCAGCTTAAGCAGCGGGGGGGCGGATACGCAGTATTTT. It encodes CASSLSSGGADTQYF.

This clone has just a few counts. The rearrangement joins TRBV28 to TRBJ2-2; possibly TRBD2 for D (7 bases). CDR1 and CDR2 (germline): MDHEN, SYDVKM. This CDR3 is built from 16 residues. Trimming stripped 4 bases from V and 2 bases from J, with 14 bases between. CDR3 DNA: TGTGCCAGCAGTTCCGTCGGCGGGGGCAACACCGGGGAGCTGTTTTTT. The encoded protein is CASSSVGGGNTGELFF.

This rearrangement joins TRBV18 to TRBJ1-1, with D maybe TRBD1 (6 bases). Germline lookup yields CDR1 KGHSH and CDR2 LQKENI. The CDR3 totals 15 residues. Trimming stripped 2 bases from V and 4 bases from J, with 14 bases between. This CDR3 reads CASSPATGDSTEAFF. The CDR3 DNA follows: TGTGCCAGCTCACCAGCGACAGGCGATAGCACTGAAGCTTTCTTT.

The chain recombines TRBV19 with TRBJ2-7, with D perhaps TRBD1 (5 bases). The CDR3 contains 15 residues. V lost 1 base and J lost 3, with 13 bases in between. Germline V gives CDR1 LNHDA, CDR2 SQIVND (reference sequence). The CDR3 nucleotides are TGTGCCAGTAGTATAGGTATGGGCAGGGTCTACGAGCAGTACTTC. Translation gives CASSIGMGRVYEQYF.

DNA for the CDR3: TGTGCCAGCACCCCGTTGACAGCGAGCCCAGATACGCAGTATTTT. Amino acids: CASTPLTASPDTQYF. The rearrangement joins TRBV6-5 to TRBJ2-3; possible D gene TRBD1, 5 bases. The length of the CDR3 is 15 residues. Trimming pared 7 bases from V and 4 bases from J, leaving 18 bases between. From germline, CDR1 is MNHEY and CDR2 SVGAGI.

The V and J genes are TRBV5-1 and TRBJ2-3; 9 positions match TRBD2. Germline CDR1 reads SGHRS; CDR2 reads YFSETQ. This CDR3 spans 15 amino acids. Trimming removed 0 bases from V and 3 bases from J; junction bases left unmatched: 2. CDR3 sequence: CASSLASGVTDTQYF. The CDR3, as DNA: TGCGCCAGCAGCTTGGCTAGCGGGGTGACAGATACGCAGTATTTT. Full variable domain (outside the CDR3, taken from reference TRBV5-1 and TRBJ2-3): KAGVTQTPRYLIKTRGQQVTLSCSPISGHRSVSWYQQTPGQGLQFLFEYFSETQRNKGNFPGRFSGRQFSNSRSEMNVSTLELGDSALYLCASSLASGVTDTQYFGPGTRLTVL.

The table lists this clone with a few counts. The chain carries TRBV4-1 and TRBJ2-7, with 12 bases identical to TRBD1. The germline V gene has CDR1 MGHRA and CDR2 YSYEKL. V gave up 4 bases and J gave up 6 bases; unmatched junction bases: 7. The CDR3 contains 15 residues. The CDR3 here is CASSPAGQGAGEQYF. CDR3 nucleotides: TGCGCCAGCAGCCCGGCGGGACAGGGGGCGGGCGAGCAGTACTTC.

The CDR3 sequence is CASSFSRDRNYGYTF. The CDR3 nucleotides read TGTGCCAGCAGCTTCAGCCGGGACAGAAACTATGGCTACACCTTC. The chain carries TRBV5-4 and TRBJ1-2; 7 nucleotides line up with TRBD1. The CDR3 covers 15 residues. V gave up 2 bases and J gave up 2 bases; unmatched junction bases: 6. CDR1 is SGHNT and CDR2 is YYREEE in the germline V gene (reference sequence).

The chain carries TRBV4-1 and TRBJ1-3; the match to TRBD1 covers 7 bases. Germline CDR1 reads MGHRA; CDR2 reads YSYEKL. The CDR3 length is 16 residues. The V and J ends lost 4 bases and 2 bases, in that order; junction bases with no gene match: 8. CDR3 region: CASSRVPGGAGNTIYF. DNA of the CDR3: TGCGCCAGCAGCCGAGTACCAGGGGGTGCTGGAAACACCATATATTTT.

The V and J genes are TRBV18 and TRBJ2-1; 10 bases align to TRBD1. The CDR3 runs to 16 residues. CDR1 and CDR2 from the germline V gene are KGHSH and LQKENI. J lost 5 bases, V lost 3 bases, and 7 bases had no gene match. CDR3: CASSPPTGGLDNEQFF. The CDR3 DNA reads as TGTGCCAGCTCACCGCCGACAGGGGGCCTAGACAATGAGCAGTTCTTC. Variable domain in full (rest from reference TRBV18 and TRBJ2-1): NAGVMQNPRHLVRRRGQEARLRCSPMKGHSHVYWYRQLPEEGLKFMVYLQKENIIDESGMPKERFSAEFPKEGPSILRIQQVVRGDSAAYFCASSPPTGGLDNEQFFGPGTRLTVL.

The chain carries TRBV5-1 and TRBJ1-1; no definite D call. The V end lost 5 bases, the J end lost 0 bases, and 11 bases lay between the germline ends. The CDR3 runs to 14 residues. Germline CDR1 SGHRS, CDR2 YFSETQ. The CDR3 sequence is CASRSAGLNTEAFF. CDR3 DNA: TGCGCCAGCAGGTCGGCGGGTCTGAACACTGAAGCTTTCTTT. Full variable domain (outside the CDR3, taken from reference TRBV5-1 and TRBJ1-1): KAGVTQTPRYLIKTRGQQVTLSCSPISGHRSVSWYQQTPGQGLQFLFEYFSETQRNKGNFPGRFSGRQFSNSRSEMNVSTLELGDSALYLCASRSAGLNTEAFFGQGTRLTVV.

This chain uses TRBV12-3 or TRBV12-4 with TRBJ1-2; D gene uncertain. V shed 6 bases and J shed 7 bases, with 12 bases lying between them. This CDR3 is 12 amino acids long. As DNA, the CDR3 is TGTGCCAGCAGCTTACGCGGCTCTGGCTACACCTTC. Protein product: CASSLRGSGYTF.

This clone was counted only a few times. The rearrangement links TRBV6-1 to TRBJ1-1, with a possible D match to TRBD1 (6 bases). In germline, CDR1 is MNHNS, CDR2 SASEGT. The CDR3 sequence is 14 residues long. Trimming took 7 bases from V and 6 from J, leaving 18 bases between them. The CDR3 DNA is TGTGCCAGCAACCAAGGGGGAGGGGCCGCTGAAGCTTTCTTT. This sequence encodes CASNQGGGAAEAFF.

The chain joins TRBV4-1 to TRBJ2-5; tentative D call: TRBD1 (5 bases). The V gene's germline CDR1 is MGHRA and CDR2 YSYEKL. This CDR3 spans 16 amino acids. V was shortened by 2 bases and J by 5 bases, with 18 bases between the two germline ends. The CDR3 reads CASSQLQALVRETQYF. The DNA of the CDR3 is TGCGCCAGCAGCCAACTACAGGCTTTGGTTCGGGAGACCCAGTACTTC.

V gene TRBV25-1 combines with J gene TRBJ1-2; no firm D call. V shed 0 bases and J shed 3 bases, with 11 bases lying between them. Germline values: CDR1 MGHDK, CDR2 SYGVNS. This CDR3 spans 15 amino acids. CDR3: CASSEYSTEYYGYTF. CDR3 DNA: TGTGCCAGCAGTGAATACTCTACAGAGTACTATGGCTACACCTTC.

CDR3 amino acids: CATSRYLVNTEAFF. In DNA form, the CDR3 reads TGTGCCACCAGCCGATACTTGGTGAACACTGAAGCTTTCTTT. V gene TRBV15 combines with J gene TRBJ1-1; no reliable D call. The V gene's germline CDR1 is LNHNV and CDR2 YYDKDF (reference sequence). The V end was cut by 5 bases, the J end by 0 bases, with 10 bases between. The CDR3 extends over 14 amino acids.

V and J are TRBV3-1 (or the pseudogene TRBV3-2) and TRBJ1-3; D remains unclear. The CDR3 sequence is 14 residues long. V dropped 1 base and J dropped 4 bases, with 8 bases sitting between them. From germline, CDR1 is LGHDT and CDR2 YNNKEL (reference sequence). The CDR3 DNA reads as TGTGCCAGCAGCCAAGGGCATGCCGGAAACACCATATATTTT. Protein product: CASSQGHAGNTIYF.

This chain joins TRBV5-1 and TRBJ2-7; TRBD1 is a possible D gene (5 bases). Germline CDR1 reads SGHRS; CDR2 reads YFSETQ. This CDR3 spans 13 amino acids. With 2 bases removed from V and 3 bases from J, the gap between germline ends came to 9 bases. The CDR3 loop reads CASSFRQGYEQYF. CDR3 DNA: TGCGCCAGCAGCTTCCGTCAGGGCTACGAGCAGTACTTC.

The rearrangement links TRBV6-5 to TRBJ1-2, with D uncertain. The CDR3 runs to 11 residues. CDR1 MNHEY and CDR2 SVGAGI come from the germline V gene. The V gene lost 6 bases and the J gene lost 7 bases, with 9 bases spanning the gap. CDR3: CASRVPGGYTF. The CDR3, as DNA: TGTGCCAGCAGGGTCCCCGGTGGCTACACCTTC.

The chain carries TRBV24-1 and TRBJ1-5; D gene ambiguous. V was trimmed by 2 bases and J by 2 bases, leaving 9 bases between them. The germline gives CDR1 KGHDR, CDR2 SFDVKD. The CDR3 covers 15 residues. As DNA, the CDR3 is TGTGCCACCAGTGATTCAGGTTTCGGCAATCAGCCCCAGCATTTT. Amino acids: CATSDSGFGNQPQHF.

The chain recombines TRBV9 with TRBJ2-2, with 11 bases identical to TRBD2. The germline CDR1 and CDR2 sequences are SGDLS and YYNGEE. The ends lost 1 base at V and 1 base at J; junction bases unmatched: 3. This CDR3 is built from 17 residues. DNA of the CDR3: TGTGCCAGCAGCGTAAATCTAGCGGGGGGGAACACCGGGGAGCTGTTTTTT. It yields the protein CASSVNLAGGNTGELFF.